This is a list of T cell receptor beta chains from one sample in a study of blood T cell repertoires in COVID-19. Sequenced by immunoSEQ multiplex PCR; TCRdb stores in-frame clones only, minus some. The sample records about 160,000 clones, 60% to 85% being singletons. Sequencing was done on a sample of peripheral blood. The receptors were gathered from a man between 70 and 80 years old with acute or convalescent COVID-19. Each CDR3 is given with its conserved first and last residue. Each record gives: V gene, clone size, D gene, J gene, CDR3 DNA, CDR3 protein. D genes are given only for firm matches. Some rows have no size entry. The others give once, few or many, or a class for an expanded clone.

>TRBV28|.|.|TRBJ1-2
TGTGCCAGCAGTTTCTCGGGGTCTGGCTACACCTTC
CASSFSGSGYTF
>TRBV2|.|TRBD2|TRBJ2-5
TGTGCCAGCACCTTAGCGGGAGAGGGAGAGACCCAGTACTTC
CASTLAGEGETQYF
>TRBV7-3|many|.|TRBJ2-2
TGTGCCAGCAGCATAGAGCGGAACACCGGGGAGCTGTTTTTT
CASSIERNTGELFF
>TRBV6-5|.|.|TRBJ1-1
TGTGCCAGCAGTTACAAGAGCGGTAACACTGAAGCTTTCTTT
CASSYKSGNTEAFF
>TRBV12-5|.|.|TRBJ1-1
TGTGCTAGTGTTCAACAGATGAACACTGAAGCTTTCTTT
CASVQQMNTEAFF
>TRBV7-2|once|TRBD2|TRBJ2-7
TGTGCCAGCAGTCTTGGAGCTAGCGGGAGTTACGAGCAGTACTTC
CASSLGASGSYEQYF
>TRBV5-6|.|TRBD1|TRBJ1-4
TGTGCCAGCAGTTCCACGGGACAGGGAAATGAAAAACTGTTTTTT
CASSSTGQGNEKLFF
>TRBV12-5|.|.|TRBJ2-2
TGTGCTAGTGGTTTTAATCGTAACACCGGGGAGCTGTTTTTT
CASGFNRNTGELFF
>TRBV2|.|TRBD1|TRBJ2-2
TGTGCCAGCATTTTAGGACAGGGCGTCCCCGGGGAGCTGTTTTTT
CASILGQGVPGELFF
>TRBV25-1|once|.|TRBJ2-3
TGTGCCAGCAGTGTCTCAGCGGATACGCAGTATTTT
CASSVSADTQYF
>TRBV5-8|.|.|TRBJ1-2
TGTGCCAGCAGCTTTGGCGGCGGGGGCGCAGGGCGGGGCTACACCTTC
CASSFGGGGAGRGYTF
>TRBV20-1|.|.|TRBJ1-2
TGCAGTGCTAGTCACAGGCCCTATGGCTACACCTTC
CSASHRPYGYTF
>TRBV9|once|.|TRBJ2-1
TGTGCCAGCAGCGCCGTTGGTAGTAGCTCCTACAATGAGCAGTTCTTC
CASSAVGSSSYNEQFF
>TRBV21-1|.|.|TRBJ1-1
TGTGCCAGCAGCAAAGGGGCCGAGACAGGGGGACAGCCCGTGGCCGCTTTCTTT
CASSKGAETGGQPVAAFF
>TRBV24-1|.|.|TRBJ1-2
TGTGCCACCAGTCCCACAGATTACCTCTATGGCTACACCTTC
CATSPTDYLYGYTF
>TRBV10-3|once|TRBD1|TRBJ1-1
TGTGCCATCAGTGTGCAGACAGGGGTGGACACTGAAGCTTTCTTT
CAISVQTGVDTEAFF
>TRBV29-1|.|.|TRBJ1-1
TGCAGCGGGGGGTCGGGGAGAGGGACTGAAGCTTTCTTT
CSGGSGRGTEAFF
>TRBV6-5|.|.|TRBJ1-4
TGTGCCAGCAGTCTGAGGGTCACTAATGAAAAACTGTTTTTT
CASSLRVTNEKLFF
>TRBV21-1|.|.|TRBJ2-3
TGTGCCAGCAGCAAAAGACCCTCCAGGGATACGCAGTATTTT
CASSKRPSRDTQYF
>TRBV7-8|.|TRBD1|TRBJ1-2
TGTGCCAGCAGCCCCCTGGGCCAGGGGGCTCGTGGCTACACCTTC
CASSPLGQGARGYTF
>TRBV5-1|.|TRBD1|TRBJ1-6
TGCGCCAGCAGCCTGGAACCGACAGGGGAGAATTCACCCCTCCACTTT
CASSLEPTGENSPLHF
>TRBV4-3|.|TRBD1|TRBJ1-6
TGCGCCAGCAGCCCCCGGGACAGGGGGTTTTATTCACCCCTCCACTTT
CASSPRDRGFYSPLHF
>TRBV19|.|.|TRBJ1-2
TGTGCCAGTAAGATAGGCGGTTTAGGCTACACCTTC
CASKIGGLGYTF
>TRBV4-1|few|TRBD2|TRBJ2-1
TGCGCCAGCAGCCAAGAGACTAGCGGGAGTTTAAATGAGCAGTTCTTC
CASSQETSGSLNEQFF
>TRBV27|few|.|TRBJ1-2
TGTGCCAGCAGTCCAACACAGGGTTCCGCGGGTGGCTACACCTTC
CASSPTQGSAGGYTF
>TRBV7-8|.|.|TRBJ1-3
TGTGCCAGCAGCTTAGCGTCCGGCAGGGGAAACACCATATATTTT
CASSLASGRGNTIYF
>TRBV25-1|few|TRBD1|TRBJ1-3
TGTGCCAGCAGTGATCCGACAGGGGGAAACACCATATATTTT
CASSDPTGGNTIYF
>TRBV6-4|.|.|TRBJ1-2
TGTGCCAGCCACGCCGGGGGGGACTATGGCTACACCTTC
CASHAGGDYGYTF
>TRBV9|.|TRBD1|TRBJ2-7
TGTGCCAGCAGCGGACAGGGTTCCGAGCAGTACTTC
CASSGQGSEQYF
>TRBV6-2/TRBV6-3|.|.|TRBJ2-7
TGTGCCAGCAGTCAGACGGGACTGTTCTACGAGCAGTACTTC
CASSQTGLFYEQYF
>TRBV9|.|.|TRBJ2-4
TGTGCCAGCAGTCGTTCAGGTGAAAACATTCAGTACTTC
CASSRSGENIQYF
>TRBV10-3|once|TRBD2|TRBJ2-2
TGTGCCATCAAAGGACTAGCGGGAGGGCCGAGCACCGGGGAGCTGTTTTTT
CAIKGLAGGPSTGELFF
>TRBV30|.|TRBD2|TRBJ2-7
TGTGCCTGGAGTGTTAGCGGGAGGGCCTACGAGCAGTACTTC
CAWSVSGRAYEQYF
>TRBV7-3|.|TRBD2|TRBJ2-1
TGTGCCAGCAGCTTAAACCCCAGCGGGATAGGTGTCAATGAGCAGTTCTTC
CASSLNPSGIGVNEQFF
>TRBV5-5|.|.|TRBJ2-7
TGTGCCAGCAGCCCCGCACGGGGTAGGCCCTACGAGCAGTACTTC
CASSPARGRPYEQYF
>TRBV28|.|.|TRBJ2-1
TGTGCCAGCAGTTTACAACAGGTCGAGCAGTTCTTC
CASSLQQVEQFF
>TRBV25-1|.|.|TRBJ2-2
TGTGCCAGCAGTGACCAGGAAGCGGGGAACACCGGGGAGCTGTTTTTT
CASSDQEAGNTGELFF
>TRBV7-6|.|TRBD2|TRBJ2-7
TGTGCCAGCAGCGCCATCAATGCGGGAGGCTACGAGCAGTACTTC
CASSAINAGGYEQYF
>TRBV7-8|many|.|TRBJ2-3
TGTGCCAGCAGCCCTAGCTATAATTCAGATACGCAGTATTTT
CASSPSYNSDTQYF
>TRBV5-5|few|.|TRBJ2-5
TGTGCCAGCAGCTCTAACCTAGAGACCCAGTACTTC
CASSSNLETQYF
>TRBV12-5|.|TRBD1|TRBJ1-1
TGTGCTAGTGCCCGACAGGGGGCGAACACTGAAGCTTTCTTT
CASARQGANTEAFF
>TRBV9|.|TRBD2|TRBJ2-2
TGTGCCAGCAGCGTAGGCGCTAGCGGGGCGACCGGGGAGCTGTTTTTT
CASSVGASGATGELFF
>TRBV5-1|.|TRBD1|TRBJ2-3
TGCGCCAGCAGCAAAGGGACAGACACAGATACGCAGTATTTT
CASSKGTDTDTQYF
>TRBV6-6|.|.|TRBJ2-1
TGTGCCAGCAGTTACGAACTCACTCAGTTCTTC
CASSYELTQFF
>TRBV9|few|.|TRBJ2-1
TGTGCCAGCAGCCCGCCAGACAGGCCATCCTACAATGAGCAGTTCTTC
CASSPPDRPSYNEQFF
>TRBV10-1|once|.|TRBJ1-2
TGCGCCAGCAGTGAGTTTGGAGCCTATGGCTACACCTTC
CASSEFGAYGYTF
>TRBV24-1|.|.|TRBJ1-4
TGTGCCACCAGTGCAGCAACTAATGAAAAACTGTTTTTT
CATSAATNEKLFF
>TRBV19|.|.|TRBJ1-3
TGTGCCAGTAGTGTGGGGACTCCTGGAAACACCATATATTTT
CASSVGTPGNTIYF
>TRBV24-1|.|.|TRBJ1-5
TGTGCCACCAGTGTCGGGGGTCAGCCCCAGCATTTT
CATSVGGQPQHF